One sample yielded the 17 T cell receptor beta chains listed below, sequenced in a study of cytomegalovirus exposure and HLA in healthy donors. Amplification used 60 Vbeta primers and 13 Jbeta primers. Produced via immunoSEQ multiplex PCR; TCRdb's table is partial and in-frame only. The sample has around 120,000 clones, about four fifths seen once. The sequenced sample consisted of PBMCs. These receptors all come from a male donor in good health and CMV-seropositive.

This chain uses TRBV6-1 with TRBJ2-7, with 12 bases identical to TRBD1. The CDR3 length is 16 residues. With V trimmed by 0 bases and J by 6 bases, 6 bases remained unmatched. The germline CDR1 and CDR2 sequences are MNHNS and SASEGT. The CDR3 DNA reads TGTGCCAGCAGTGAAGCGAGGGGACAGGGGGCTCGCGAGCAGTACTTC. The encoded protein is CASSEARGQGAREQYF.

The chain links TRBV28 to TRBJ2-4, with D possibly being TRBD2 (6 bases). The CDR3 length is 16 residues. Trimming pared 3 bases from V and 1 base from J, leaving 13 bases between. Per germline, CDR1 MDHEN and CDR2 SYDVKM. DNA of the CDR3: TGTGCCAGCAGTTTCTGGGGTGGAGGGGCCAAAAACATTCAGTACTTC. Translated: CASSFWGGGAKNIQYF.

The sample holds a few counts of this clone. This chain links TRBV6-1 with TRBJ1-4; D is perhaps TRBD1 (5 bases). In germline, CDR1 is MNHNS, CDR2 SASEGT. The CDR3 extends over 14 amino acids. Between the trimmed V and J ends, which lost 3 bases and 4 bases, there was a span of 9 bases. CDR3 sequence reads: CASSDRDLNEKLFF. The CDR3 DNA reads TGTGCCAGCAGTGACAGGGATCTTAATGAAAAACTGTTTTTT.

CDR3 DNA: TGTGCCAGCAGCCCTCAACAGGGGGCGAACTATGGCTACACCTTC. It is translated as CASSPQQGANYGYTF. The chain uses TRBV5-4 and TRBJ1-2, with TRBD1 matching 9 bases. The ends lost 4 bases at V and 2 bases at J; junction bases unmatched: 6. The CDR3 spans 15 residues. Germline CDR1 is SGHNT and CDR2 is YYREEE (reference sequence).

This clone was observed once. The chain couples TRBV6-4 to TRBJ2-1; D might be TRBD2 (5 bases). In germline, CDR1 is MRHNA, CDR2 SNTAGT. The ends were cut back, 5 bases at V and 6 bases at J, with 29 bases in the middle. The length of the CDR3 is 19 residues. This chain's CDR3 is CASSPVGRAVVPPFNEQFF. The CDR3 DNA is TGTGCCAGCAGTCCCGTCGGGCGGGCGGTTGTCCCCCCTTTCAATGAGCAGTTCTTC.

The table lists this clone with a few counts. One end of the junction varies from germline; a read error may be responsible. This sequence joins TRBV7-7 and TRBJ2-5; tentative D call: TRBD2 (6 bases). Germline V gene data show CDR1 as SSHAT and CDR2 as FNYEAQ (reference sequence). The CDR3 length is 14 residues. For the CDR3, the DNA is TGTGCTAGCAGCTTAGCGCAGGCGGGGGAGACCCAGTACTTC. The encoded protein is CASSLAQAGETQYF.

This rearrangement joins TRBV18 to TRBJ2-7; D might be TRBD2 (6 bases). The length of the CDR3 is 13 residues. The germline V gene encodes CDR1 KGHSH and CDR2 LQKENI. Trimming pared 4 bases from V and 3 bases from J, leaving 10 bases between. The CDR3 DNA is TGTGCCAGCTCACTCTCGGACTACTACGAGCAGTACTTC. Translation: CASSLSDYYEQYF.

Written as DNA, the CDR3 is TGTGCCAGCAGCCTGGGGAGGGCCTATGGCTACACCTTC. Its translation: CASSLGRAYGYTF. This chain connects TRBV5-6 to TRBJ1-2, with D unresolved. This CDR3 is 13 amino acids long. Trimming took off 4 bases at V and 4 bases at J, with 11 bases between the two ends. Germline V gene lookup returns CDR1 SGHDT and CDR2 YYEEEE.

The table lists this clone with a few counts. The chain combines TRBV30 with TRBJ2-7, with 12 bases identical to TRBD2. CDR3 length: 14 residues. V shed 5 bases and J 2 bases; nucleotides not matched to a gene: 4. CDR1 and CDR2 (germline): GTSNPN, SVGIG (reference sequence). The CDR3 nucleotides read TGTGCCTGGGGACTAGCGGGAAGGGCCTACGAGCAGTACTTC. The encoded protein is CAWGLAGRAYEQYF.

The chain employs TRBV30 and TRBJ2-2; D unclear. The CDR3 covers 12 residues. Trimming left V 0 bases short and J 7 bases short, with 6 bases between. Germline V gives CDR1 GTSNPN, CDR2 SVGIG (reference sequence). DNA of the CDR3: TGTGCCTGGAGTGTACATAACGGGGAGCTGTTTTTT. It codes for CAWSVHNGELFF.

The genes are TRBV27 and TRBJ2-7; the D gene is possibly TRBD2 (6 bases). V lost 5 bases to trimming and J lost 3 bases, with 14 bases between them. Germline V gene lookup returns CDR1 MNHEY and CDR2 SMNVEV (reference sequence). This CDR3 spans 14 amino acids. In DNA form, the CDR3 reads TGTGCCAGCAGTAGAGCCGGGACTGACTACGAGCAGTACTTC. Protein product: CASSRAGTDYEQYF.

This clone was counted between two and nine times. This sequence joins TRBV4-3 and TRBJ2-7; 7 nucleotides align to TRBD2. V gave up 2 bases and J gave up 3 bases; unmatched junction bases: 7. Per germline, CDR1 LGHNA and CDR2 YSLEER. CDR3 size: 15 residues. The CDR3 protein is CASSQSALADYEQYF. The DNA for the CDR3 is TGCGCCAGCAGCCAATCTGCCCTAGCGGACTACGAGCAGTACTTC.

This clone was recorded a few times. The CDR3 region has the DNA TGTGCCAGCAGCGTCTTCCCTAGCCTTCCGGGGGAGCTGTTTTTT. This translates into CASSVFPSLPGELFF. The chain combines TRBV9 with TRBJ2-2; possibly TRBD2 for D (5 bases). V was trimmed by 2 bases and J by 8 bases, leaving 16 bases between them. Germline V gene data show CDR1 as SGDLS and CDR2 as YYNGEE. This CDR3 is 15 amino acids long.

The genes are TRBV5-4 and TRBJ2-3; D possibly corresponds to TRBD2 (5 bases). V shed 7 bases and J shed 1 base, with 7 bases lying between them. CDR1 is SGHNT and CDR2 is YYREEE in the germline V gene (reference sequence). The CDR3 extends over 12 amino acids. The CDR3 bases are TGTGCCAGCGGGAGTGGCACAGATACGCAGTATTTT. It encodes CASGSGTDTQYF.

This clone has a single count. This sequence joins TRBV4-2 and TRBJ2-7, with D possibly matching TRBD1 (6 bases). The CDR3 totals 14 residues. V lost 2 bases and J 5 bases, leaving 13 bases between the germline ends. Germline V CDR1 and CDR2: LGHNA, YNFKEQ. The CDR3 coding sequence is TGTGCCAGCAGCCAACCAGACAGGTTCCACGAGCAGTACTTC. This sequence encodes CASSQPDRFHEQYF.

This rearrangement joins TRBV25-1 to TRBJ2-7, with TRBD1 identical over 9 bases. CDR1 is MGHDK, CDR2 SYGVNS, per germline. This CDR3 comprises 14 residues. The junction had 5 bases not matched to a gene; V was cut back by 6 bases and J by 2 bases. DNA of the CDR3: TGTGCCAGCAGAAGGGGACAGGGAACCTACGAGCAGTACTTC. Protein: CASRRGQGTYEQYF.

V and J are TRBV29-1 and TRBJ1-1, with D possibly being TRBD1 (6 bases). V shed 4 bases and J shed 1 base, with 10 bases lying between them. CDR1 is SQVTM, CDR2 ANQGSEA, per germline. This CDR3 has 13 residues. CDR3 sequence reads: CSVVEQGNTEAFF. DNA of the CDR3: TGCAGCGTTGTTGAACAGGGGAACACTGAAGCTTTCTTT.